The 28 T cell receptor beta chains below come from one sample, sequenced in a study of blood T cell repertoires in COVID-19. Clones were sequenced by immunoSEQ multiplex PCR, and TCRdb holds only the in-frame ones, with some missing. The sample yields 150,000 to 200,000 clones, roughly nine tenths seen once. The specimen sequenced was peripheral blood. Source of these receptors: a man aged 55-75 years with active or convalescent COVID-19.

This rearrangement joins TRBV2 to TRBJ2-5; 7 nucleotides line up with TRBD1. CDR1 is SNHLY, CDR2 FYNNEI, per germline. The CDR3 extends over 17 amino acids. V dropped 0 bases and J dropped 3; count of bases not matched to a gene: 10. The CDR3 bases are TGTGCCAGCAGTGAAGCGCGACCGGGGCAGGGGGAAGAGACCCAGTACTTC. As protein: CASSEARPGQGEETQYF.

This clone has a single count. The rearrangement joins TRBV5-1 to TRBJ1-2; perhaps TRBD1 as D (5 bases). V lost 4 bases and J 3 bases, leaving 7 bases between the germline ends. This CDR3 comprises 12 residues. Germline V gene data show CDR1 as SGHRS and CDR2 as YFSETQ. Here the CDR3 reads CASSLTDYGYTF. The CDR3, as DNA: TGCGCCAGCAGCCTGACAGACTATGGCTACACCTTC.

This clone was counted a few times. This chain uses TRBV7-3 with TRBJ2-1; 10 bases match TRBD1. The CDR3 extends over 16 amino acids. V was clipped by 5 bases and J by 5 bases; unmatched bases: 9. CDR1 is SGHTA, CDR2 FQGTGA, per germline. CDR3 sequence: CASSKGQGQIHNEQFF. In DNA form, the CDR3 reads TGTGCCAGCAGCAAGGGACAGGGGCAAATACACAATGAGCAGTTCTTC.

The table lists this clone with a few counts. The chain carries TRBV24-1 and TRBJ1-1; D perhaps matches TRBD1 (5 bases). Per germline, CDR1 KGHDR and CDR2 SFDVKD. Trimming took 4 bases from V and 2 from J, leaving 7 bases between them. The CDR3 consists of 13 residues. The CDR3 DNA follows: TGTGCCACCAGTGAGGGGCCAAACACTGAAGCTTTCTTT. Translation gives CATSEGPNTEAFF.

The V gene is TRBV3-1 (or the pseudogene TRBV3-2), the J gene TRBJ2-2, with 9 positions matching TRBD2. Losses at the gene ends were 1 base for V and 5 bases for J; bases not matched to a gene: 5. The CDR3 length is 16 residues. Germline CDR1 LGHDT, CDR2 YNNKEL (reference sequence). The CDR3, as DNA: TGTGCCAGCAGCCAAGTGAATAGCGGGAGTACCGGGGAGCTGTTTTTT. Its translation: CASSQVNSGSTGELFF.

The chain combines TRBV15 with TRBJ1-2; 9 positions agree with TRBD1. Trimming cost V 1 base and J 8 bases; bases outside gene matches: 11. CDR1 is LNHNV and CDR2 is YYDKDF in the germline V gene (reference sequence). This CDR3 region has 16 residues. The CDR3 region is CATSRALSGTGSGYTF. In nucleotides, the CDR3 is TGTGCCACCAGCAGAGCTCTTTCCGGGACAGGGAGCGGCTACACCTTC.

The rearrangement links TRBV2 to TRBJ1-5; D may be TRBD1 (6 bases). Trimming took 6 bases from V and 3 from J, leaving 15 bases between them. Germline CDR1 and CDR2: SNHLY and FYNNEI. The CDR3 totals 15 residues. The DNA for the CDR3 is TGTGCCAGCAGCGTACAGGGAGGGATCAATCAGCCCCAGCATTTT. It is translated as CASSVQGGINQPQHF.

V gene TRBV3-1 (or the pseudogene TRBV3-2) combines with J gene TRBJ1-2, with D unresolved. CDR1 and CDR2 (germline): LGHDT, YNNKEL (reference sequence). This CDR3 region has 17 residues. The V end was cut by 5 bases, the J end by 2 bases, with 21 bases between. CDR3 sequence (DNA): TGTGCCAGCAGCGGTACAATGGATCCGACACCAAACTATGGCTACACCTTC. Its protein is CASSGTMDPTPNYGYTF.

This chain connects TRBV29-1 to TRBJ1-1; D gene ambiguous. Trimming took 6 bases from V and 4 from J, leaving 18 bases between them. CDR1 and CDR2 from the germline V gene are SQVTM and ANQGSEA. The CDR3 is 14 amino acids. The CDR3 DNA is TGCAGCGTCGGTAGGGAGGTAGTCGCCACTGAAGCTTTCTTT. Amino acid sequence: CSVGREVVATEAFF.

This chain connects TRBV7-9 to TRBJ2-2; 13 nucleotides align to TRBD2. The germline V gene encodes CDR1 SEHNR and CDR2 FQNEAQ (reference sequence). V was pared by 5 bases and J by 6 bases, with 6 bases of the junction left unmatched. There are 16 residues in the CDR3. As DNA, the CDR3 is TGTGCCAGCAGCCGGACTAGCGGGGGAGTATCCGGGGAGCTGTTTTTT. Translation gives CASSRTSGGVSGELFF.

This clone was counted a few times. The V and J genes are TRBV7-9 and TRBJ1-6; 8 nucleotides agree with TRBD1. V trimming: 1 base; J trimming: 10 bases; junction bases outside the gene matches: 9. Germline loops: CDR1 SEHNR, CDR2 FQNEAQ (reference sequence). The length of the CDR3 is 16 residues. The DNA for the CDR3 is TGTGCCAGCAGCTTAGGGGTCGGACAGGGAAACTCACCCCTCCACTTT. Translation: CASSLGVGQGNSPLHF.

This sequence joins TRBV2 and TRBJ1-4; 7 bases are shared with TRBD1. Germline CDR1 is SNHLY and CDR2 is FYNNEI. The CDR3 length is 14 residues. J lost 8 bases, V lost 6 bases, and 9 bases had no gene match. DNA for the CDR3: TGTGCCAGCAGAGAAACAGGGGTCCGGGAAAAACTGTTTTTT. Translation gives CASRETGVREKLFF.

This chain links TRBV5-6 with TRBJ1-2; weak D call: TRBD1 (6 bases). This CDR3 has 16 amino acids. V was shortened by 4 bases and J by 5 bases, with 21 bases between the two germline ends. The germline V gene has CDR1 SGHDT and CDR2 YYEEEE. The CDR3, as DNA: TGTGCCAGCAGCAAAGACACAGGGTTCATCGGTTATGGCTACACCTTC. This sequence encodes CASSKDTGFIGYGYTF. Complete variable domain (other parts from reference TRBV5-6 and TRBJ1-2): DAGVTQSPTHLIKTRGQQVTLRCSPKSGHDTVSWYQQALGQGPQFIFQYYEEEERQRGNFPDRFSGHQFPNYSSELNVNALLLGDSALYLCASSKDTGFIGYGYTFGSGTRLTVV.

Here the CDR3 reads CAIRDGGGSLADTQYF. DNA for the CDR3: TGTGCCATCAGGGACGGCGGAGGAAGTTTAGCAGATACGCAGTATTTT. The chain employs TRBV10-3 and TRBJ2-3; D may be TRBD2 (5 bases). V lost 6 bases and J 4 bases, leaving 20 bases between the germline ends. CDR1 and CDR2 from the germline V gene are ENHRY and SYGVKD. The CDR3 sequence is 16 residues long.

J is TRBJ2-5 and V is TRBV4-1, with D perhaps TRBD1 (7 bases). Germline CDR1 is MGHRA and CDR2 is YSYEKL. This CDR3 contains 14 residues. Between the trimmed V and J ends, which lost 5 bases and 3 bases, there was a span of 13 bases. The CDR3 loop is CASSAGQLKETQYF. The DNA for the CDR3 is TGCGCCAGCAGCGCGGGACAGTTAAAAGAGACCCAGTACTTC.

The rearrangement joins TRBV11-3 to TRBJ1-1, with 11 nucleotides matching TRBD1. Germline V gene data show CDR1 as SGHNT and CDR2 as YENEEA. The length of the CDR3 is 18 residues. The V gene end was trimmed by 5 bases and the J gene end by 1 base; junction bases not matched to a gene: 12. CDR3 loop: CASSRIWRDRGGNTEAFF. In DNA, the CDR3 is TGTGCCAGCAGCCGGATTTGGAGGGACAGGGGGGGGAACACTGAAGCTTTCTTT.

The V call is TRBV5-3, the J call TRBJ2-6, with D perhaps TRBD1 (5 bases). TRBV5-3 is treated as an ORF (open reading frame) with a function not yet certain. Trimming stripped 2 bases from V and 0 bases from J, with 15 bases between. The length of the CDR3 is 18 residues. This CDR3 reads CARSFTTEYLSGANVLTF. The CDR3 bases are TGTGCCAGAAGCTTCACGACAGAGTACCTCTCTGGGGCCAACGTCCTGACTTTC.

This chain links TRBV21-1 with TRBJ1-5; the DNA was not compared with TRBD1, the D call given in the table. TRBV21-1 is described as a pseudogene. The CDR3 contains 17 residues. The CDR3: CASSKVKTEQGNQPQHF. CDR3 bases: TGTGCCAGCAGCAAAGTAAAGACCGAACAGGGTAATCAGCCCCAGCATTTT.

CDR3 sequence (DNA): TGTGCCAGCAGTCGACAGGGAATCCTTTCTAACTATGGCTACACCTTC. Translating it yields CASSRQGILSNYGYTF. The chain recombines TRBV6-6 with TRBJ1-2, with 7 bases lining up with TRBD1. Per the germline V gene, CDR1 is MNHNY and CDR2 is SVGAGI (reference sequence). V lost 5 bases to trimming and J lost 0 bases; unmatched junction nucleotides: 9. This CDR3 contains 16 residues.

The chain uses TRBV6-4 and TRBJ2-1; 9 bases map to TRBD2. This CDR3 has 15 residues. CDR1 is MRHNA and CDR2 is SNTAGT in the germline V gene. Germline trimming cut 2 bases from V and 9 bases from J; bases unmatched to any gene: 8. CDR3 coding DNA: TGTGCCAGCAGTGACCAAGGCGGGGGGGCGTCTGAGCAGTTCTTC. Translating it yields CASSDQGGGASEQFF.

The CDR3 loop is CASSIEWGTGGQETQYF. In DNA form, the CDR3 reads TGTGCCAGTAGTATAGAATGGGGGACAGGGGGACAAGAGACCCAGTACTTC. V usage is TRBV19 and J usage is TRBJ2-5; TRBD1 matches at 11 bases. This CDR3 comprises 17 residues. Germline values: CDR1 LNHDA, CDR2 SQIVND (reference sequence). V was clipped by 0 bases and J by 2 bases; unmatched bases: 5.

The table lists this clone with a few counts. The chain carries TRBV4-2 and TRBJ1-2, with unresolved D. Trimming left V 1 base short and J 2 bases short, with 11 bases between. From germline, CDR1 is LGHNA and CDR2 YNFKEQ. The CDR3 is made up of 15 amino acids. The CDR3 region is CASSQVHSINYGYTF. The CDR3, as DNA: TGTGCCAGCAGCCAAGTTCACAGCATAAACTATGGCTACACCTTC.

The chain uses TRBV6-4 and TRBJ2-7; no clear D gene. The V gene lost 4 bases and the J gene lost 4 bases, with 8 bases spanning the gap. Germline lookup yields CDR1 MRHNA and CDR2 SNTAGT. CDR3 length: 12 amino acids. The CDR3 DNA reads TGTGCCAGCAGTGTTCCCAGGTACGAGCAGTACTTC. Translation: CASSVPRYEQYF.

The rearrangement links TRBV6-5 to TRBJ1-3; TRBD1 is a possible D gene (6 bases). Deletions cut 2 bases from V and 3 bases from J, with 11 bases between. Germline lookup yields CDR1 MNHEY and CDR2 SVGAGI. This CDR3 contains 15 residues. The CDR3 loop is CASSYGGLSGNTIYF. The CDR3 coding sequence is TGTGCCAGCAGTTACGGGGGCCTGAGTGGAAACACCATATATTTT.

This chain connects TRBV5-1 to TRBJ2-7; no definite D call. Germline V gene data show CDR1 as SGHRS and CDR2 as YFSETQ. This CDR3 spans 14 amino acids. Deletions cut 3 bases from V and 2 bases from J, with 12 bases between. Here the CDR3 reads CASSWVPTTYEQYF. The CDR3 region has the DNA TGCGCCAGCAGCTGGGTGCCAACTACCTACGAGCAGTACTTC.

The chain has TRBV6-1 and TRBJ2-7; 7 bases are a match to TRBD2. Per the germline V gene, CDR1 is MNHNS and CDR2 is SASEGT. V was pared by 3 bases and J by 4 bases, with 15 bases of the junction left unmatched. The CDR3 runs to 17 residues. CDR3 protein: CASSEPGYAGVPYEQYF. The CDR3 DNA sequence: TGTGCCAGCAGTGAGCCCGGGTATGCGGGGGTCCCGTACGAGCAGTACTTC.

The chain recombines TRBV10-3 with TRBJ2-3; 11 nucleotides match TRBD2. The J segment lost 4 bases and the V segment lost 6 bases, leaving 6 bases of the junction unmatched. The CDR3 extends over 15 amino acids. The germline V gene has CDR1 ENHRY and CDR2 SYGVKD. CDR3: CAIRVSGGAADTQYF. In DNA form, the CDR3 reads TGTGCCATCAGGGTTAGCGGGGGGGCTGCAGATACGCAGTATTTT.

The chain is built from TRBV28 and TRBJ1-2; D might be TRBD1 (6 bases). V lost 7 bases, J lost 2 bases, and 14 bases lay in between. The germline V gene encodes CDR1 MDHEN and CDR2 SYDVKM. This CDR3 comprises 14 residues. The CDR3 bases are TGTGCCAGCACCCAGGGGAGTAGGAACTATGGCTACACCTTC. Translating gives CASTQGSRNYGYTF.